The sequence of this T cell receptor (beta chain) was determined in a study of siplizumab effects on memory and regulatory T cells. As to this clone: Its antigen is not identified.

Unmatched junction bases numbered 11, after V lost 8 bases and J lost 2 bases. The CDR3 has 15 residues. From germline, CDR1 is SGHVS and CDR2 FNYEAQ. Study-level results: Naive T cells, seemingly more diverse than memory cells, seemed major alloresponse contributors. Proliferating Tregs from siplizumab cultures lacked functional confirmation of suppression.

Around 96,000 TCR templates were measured in each sample. Some clones are missing from TCRdb's copy, which holds only in-frame ones; the method was immunoSEQ multiplex PCR. The sample comprises tens of thousands of clones, 88% of which are singletons, and around 1.6% rests with the top ten. The sequenced material came from Tregs sorted from blood. The V and J genes are TRBV7-6 and TRBJ2-5; 7 nucleotides align to TRBD1. The sequence was collected from a human donor in good health. The CDR3 nucleotides read TGTGCCAGCTTAGGCCCCGGGGACAGACAAGAGACCCAGTACTTC. Protein product: CASLGPGDRQETQYF.